The source of this TCR beta chain is a study of read filtering for tumor transcriptome and immune sequencing. Overall study: DNase treatment preceded whole-transcriptome library preparation.

Molecular barcoded adaptors covering alpha/delta and beta/gamma chains were used on about 0.4 ug RNA. TCRdb reprocessed the reads with MiXCR, giving one entry per CDR3 protein. The repertoire holds 30,000 to 40,000 distinct CDR3 sequences, with approximately 12% as singletons. The CDR3 consists of 16 residues. Trimming left V 0 bases short and J 4 bases short, with 16 bases between. Germline V CDR1 and CDR2: SGHRS, YFSETQ. This clonotype was seen ten or more times. The chain has TRBV5-1 and TRBJ1-1; D gene ambiguous. Sequenced sample: a population of CD138-negative cells sorted from bone marrow. This TCR came from a donor at least 40 years old with multiple myeloma. The CDR3 is CASSLELRGGGTEAFF. The CDR3, as DNA: TGCGCCAGCAGCTTGGAGTTACGCGGTGGTGGCACTGAAGCTTTCTTT.